The T cell receptor beta chain under discussion was sequenced for a study of blood T cell repertoires in COVID-19. At the level of the study: The origin of the acute and convalescent COVID-19 samples was the United States, Italy and Spain. From T cells, B-cell-depleted T cells, or PBMCs came the material, which was cDNA or gDNA.

Per the study methods: By means of reference gene primer amplification, nucleated cell counts were estimated. Clones were read by immunoSEQ multiplex PCR, and TCRdb kept only the in-frame ones, dropping some. D and trimming were read from the DNA, whereas the V and J calls and clone size are those reported in that table. Among about 38,000 clones, roughly 86% were seen once, and the ten largest hold 7% to 8.5%. The sequencing sample was made of peripheral blood. The TCR sequence derives from a human donor in a cohort sampled during active COVID-19.

CDR3 sequence: CASSVAGGTDTQYF. CDR3 DNA: TGTGCCAGCAGTGTAGCGGGAGGCACAGATACGCAGTATTTT. The chain links TRBV6-4 to TRBJ2-3, with 9 bases identical to TRBD2. J gave up 1 base and V 4 bases, and 0 bases lay outside the gene matches. Per germline, CDR1 MRHNA and CDR2 SNTAGT. This CDR3 has 14 amino acids.